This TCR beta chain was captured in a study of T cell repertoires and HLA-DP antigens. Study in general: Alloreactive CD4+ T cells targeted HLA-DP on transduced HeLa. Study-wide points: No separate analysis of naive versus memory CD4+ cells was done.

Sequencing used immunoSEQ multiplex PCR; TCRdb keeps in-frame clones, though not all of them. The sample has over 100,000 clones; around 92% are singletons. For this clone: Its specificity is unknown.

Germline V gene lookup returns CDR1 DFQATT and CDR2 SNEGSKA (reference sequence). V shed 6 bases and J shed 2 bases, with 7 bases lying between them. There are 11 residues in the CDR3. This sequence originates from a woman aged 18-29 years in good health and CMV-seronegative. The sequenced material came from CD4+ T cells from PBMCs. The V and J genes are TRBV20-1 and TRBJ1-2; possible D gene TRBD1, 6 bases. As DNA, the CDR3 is TGCAGTGCCCAGGGGAACTATGGCTACACCTTC. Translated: CSAQGNYGYTF.